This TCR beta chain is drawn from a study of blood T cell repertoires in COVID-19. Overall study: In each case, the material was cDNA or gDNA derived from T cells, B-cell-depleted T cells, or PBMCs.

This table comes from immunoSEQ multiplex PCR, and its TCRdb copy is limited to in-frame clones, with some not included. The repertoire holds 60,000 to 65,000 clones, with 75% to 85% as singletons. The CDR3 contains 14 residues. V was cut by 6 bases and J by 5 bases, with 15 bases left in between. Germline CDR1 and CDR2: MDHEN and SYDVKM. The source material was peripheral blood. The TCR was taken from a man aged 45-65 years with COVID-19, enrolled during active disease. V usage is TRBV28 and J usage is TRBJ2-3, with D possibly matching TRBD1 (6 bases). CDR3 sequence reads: CASSLVGAVDTQYF. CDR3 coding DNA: TGTGCCAGCAGCCTGGTGGGGGCTGTAGATACGCAGTATTTT.